The sample holds many counts of the clone carrying this TCR beta chain. Its specificity is not known. The sample comes from a study of T-cell memory formation after mild COVID-19. Study-wide results and caveats: Later expanders leaned CD4+, whereas clones that contracted between day 15 and 85 were balanced CD4/CD8.

With constant-segment primers, 5'RACE yielded cDNA libraries of TCR alpha and TCR beta that carried sample barcodes and UMIs. TCRdb independently ran MiXCR on the 5' RACE reads; one entry per CDR3 protein. The table lists around 200,000 distinct CDR3 sequences, over 9.5% of them singletons. The germline V and J ends were trimmed by 2 bases and 0 bases, with 1 base remaining between them. Germline CDR1 and CDR2: SGHTA and FQGNSA. This CDR3 is built from 12 residues. The sequencing sample was made of PBMCs or a T cell subset sorted from them (not recorded which). The chain uses TRBV7-2 and TRBJ2-5; unclear D gene. This TCR was sampled from a young man who had mild COVID-19 (a few samples of this study predate the infection). Cell type and time point are not known. CDR3 DNA sequence: TGTGCCAGCAGCTTAAACCAAGAGACCCAGTACTTC. Translated: CASSLNQETQYF.